The rows below give T cell receptor beta chains drawn from one sample of a study of blood T cell repertoires in COVID-19. The method was immunoSEQ multiplex PCR; TCRdb's version includes in-frame clones alone and lacks a portion of them. The data contain under 250,000 clones, 80% to 90% of them singletons. Material for sequencing was peripheral blood. Source of these receptors: a man aged 55 to 70 with acute or convalescent COVID-19. Both conserved end residues are part of each CDR3. The D gene is left open where the match is weak. Clone size is not always given. Where it is, it says once, few, many or a class for expanded clones.

v_gene	abundance	d_gene	j_gene	CDR3aa	CDR3nt
TRBV7-9	-	TRBD1	TRBJ2-5	CASSPNAGQGETQYF	TGTGCCAGCAGCCCTAACGCAGGACAGGGAGAGACCCAGTACTTC
TRBV18	-	TRBD1	TRBJ2-5	CASSPPWDRQAETQYF	TGTGCCAGCTCACCACCCTGGGACAGGCAGGCGGAGACCCAGTACTTC
TRBV7-8	-	-	TRBJ2-7	CASSPERRSSYEQYF	TGTGCCAGCAGCCCAGAGAGGAGGTCGAGCTACGAGCAGTACTTC
TRBV6-5	-	-	TRBJ2-2	CASTLGLLNTGELFF	TGTGCCAGCACCTTGGGACTTCTGAACACCGGGGAGCTGTTTTTT
TRBV28	-	-	TRBJ2-3	CASSSRAEGRDTQYF	TGTGCCAGCAGTTCCCGGGCCGAGGGAAGAGATACGCAGTATTTT
TRBV4-1	-	-	TRBJ1-5	CASSQIPGTAYSNQPQHF	TGCGCCAGCAGCCAAATACCCGGGACTGCCTATAGCAATCAGCCCCAGCATTTT
TRBV4-1	-	TRBD2	TRBJ2-1	CASSPFPSGRAGGEQFF	TGCGCCAGCAGCCCCTTCCCTAGCGGGAGGGCCGGTGGTGAGCAGTTCTTC
TRBV28	few	-	TRBJ1-1	CASSLWGGGDTEAFF	TGTGCCAGCAGTTTATGGGGAGGGGGGGACACTGAAGCTTTCTTT
TRBV12-3/TRBV12-4	-	-	TRBJ2-2	CASSFSFGELFF	TGTGCCAGCAGTTTCAGTTTCGGGGAGCTGTTTTTT
TRBV5-8	once	-	TRBJ1-2	CASTTPRTENTF	TGTGCCAGCACCACACCCAGGACAGAAAACACCTTC
TRBV27	-	TRBD2	TRBJ2-7	CASSLGAGGYEQYF	TGTGCCAGCAGTTTGGGAGCGGGAGGATACGAGCAGTACTTC
TRBV29-1	few	-	TRBJ2-7	CSVGDHRDYEQYF	TGCAGCGTCGGGGACCACAGGGACTACGAGCAGTACTTC
TRBV27	-	-	TRBJ2-7	CASSNPAGSSYEQYF	TGTGCCAGCTCTAATCCGGCAGGCTCTTCCTACGAGCAGTACTTC
TRBV5-6	-	TRBD1	TRBJ1-3	CASSLGSTGMSGNTIYF	TGTGCCAGCAGCTTAGGGTCGACAGGGATGTCTGGAAACACCATATATTTT
TRBV13	-	TRBD2	TRBJ2-7	CASSIRASGNYEQYF	TGTGCCAGCAGTATACGGGCTAGCGGGAACTACGAGCAGTACTTC
TRBV11-3	once	TRBD2	TRBJ2-5	CASSSHGTSGTETQYF	TGTGCCAGCAGCTCCCACGGGACTAGCGGGACAGAGACCCAGTACTTC
TRBV4-3	-	-	TRBJ1-4	CASRRGGEKLFF	TGCGCCAGCAGACGCGGGGGGGAAAAACTGTTTTTT
TRBV28	-	TRBD2	TRBJ2-3	CASSSSSGRGAADTQYF	TGTGCCAGCAGTTCGTCGAGCGGGAGAGGTGCGGCAGATACGCAGTATTTT
TRBV13	-	TRBD2	TRBJ2-7	CASSSRGSGLPYEQYF	TGTGCCAGCAGCTCGAGGGGCTCGGGACTACCCTACGAGCAGTACTTC
TRBV6-6	-	TRBD2	TRBJ2-7	CASTSGTAGGPNF	TGTGCCAGCACCTCAGGGACTGCGGGAGGGCCGAACTTC
TRBV28	-	-	TRBJ2-1	CASSLPGRTHEQFF	TGTGCCAGCAGTTTGCCCGGGAGAACCCATGAGCAGTTCTTC
TRBV28	-	-	TRBJ1-4	CASSLASSGIKEKLFF	TGTGCCAGCAGTTTAGCGTCTAGCGGCATCAAGGAAAAACTGTTTTTT
TRBV21-1	-	-	TRBJ1-2	CASSKEQNQRDYGYTF	TGTGCCAGCAGCAAAGAGCAAAATCAGAGGGACTATGGCTACACCTTC
TRBV24-1	-	-	TRBJ1-2	CATSDLWAGYTF	TGTGCCACCAGTGATTTGTGGGCTGGCTACACCTTC
TRBV30	-	-	TRBJ1-2	CAWSVEGGYGYTF	TGTGCCTGGAGTGTAGAAGGGGGCTATGGCTACACCTTC
TRBV5-6	-	-	TRBJ2-1	CASSYQGPINEQFF	TGTGCCAGCAGCTACCAGGGGCCTATCAATGAGCAGTTCTTC
TRBV2	once	-	TRBJ1-1	CASSEGPGTEAFF	TGTGCCAGCAGTGAGGGGCCAGGGACTGAAGCTTTCTTT
TRBV15	few	-	TRBJ1-1	CATSRGVGGDTEAFF	TGTGCCACCAGCAGAGGGGTCGGGGGGGACACTGAAGCTTTCTTT
TRBV4-1	-	TRBD1	TRBJ1-2	CASSQVLRGLGYTF	TGCGCCAGCAGCCAAGTTCTGAGGGGGCTCGGCTACACCTTC
TRBV27	few	-	TRBJ1-5	CASSRFGGAYSNQPQHF	TGTGCCAGCAGCCGATTCGGGGGGGCCTATAGCAATCAGCCCCAGCATTTT
TRBV11-2	-	-	TRBJ1-5	CASSLAGGSNQPQHF	TGTGCCAGCAGCTTAGCTGGAGGGAGCAATCAGCCCCAGCATTTT
TRBV5-1	-	-	TRBJ2-3	CASSLVLTGAADTQYF	TGCGCCAGCAGCTTGGTTCTTACGGGAGCGGCAGATACGCAGTATTTT
TRBV28	once	-	TRBJ1-1	CASRHGNRVWFLDTEAFF	TGTGCCAGCAGACACGGAAACAGGGTATGGTTTTTGGACACTGAAGCTTTCTTT
TRBV11-2	-	-	TRBJ1-6	CASSTHGNSPLHF	TGTGCCAGCAGCACGCACGGGAATTCACCCCTCCACTTT
TRBV7-2	-	-	TRBJ2-5	CASSFRLDQETQYF	TGTGCCAGCAGCTTCCGACTGGATCAAGAGACCCAGTACTTC
TRBV15	-	-	TRBJ1-2	CATSRETSNYGYTF	TGTGCCACCAGCAGAGAGACTTCTAACTATGGCTACACCTTC
TRBV27	-	TRBD1	TRBJ1-6	CASSLSIGTGVSPLHF	TGTGCCAGCAGTTTATCGATTGGGACAGGGGTTTCACCCCTCCACTTT
TRBV4-2	few	-	TRBJ1-6	CASSHGRGNSPLHF	TGTGCCAGCAGCCATGGGAGGGGTAATTCACCCCTCCACTTT
TRBV16	-	-	TRBJ1-3	CASSQTLSGIGNTIYF	TGTGCCAGCAGCCAAACGCTGTCAGGGATCGGAAACACCATATATTTT
TRBV7-8	few	TRBD1	TRBJ1-2	CASSPTGNYGYTF	TGTGCCAGCAGCCCGACAGGGAACTATGGCTACACCTTC
TRBV11-2	-	TRBD2	TRBJ2-1	CASSPRLAAYNEQFF	TGTGCCAGCAGCCCCAGACTAGCGGCTTACAATGAGCAGTTCTTC
TRBV5-4	-	TRBD2	TRBJ2-2	CASNKGGRETGELFF	TGTGCCAGCAACAAAGGTGGGAGGGAGACCGGGGAGCTGTTTTTT
TRBV20-1	-	TRBD1	TRBJ1-5	CSARGRGTQHF	TGCAGTGCTAGGGGCAGGGGGACCCAGCATTTT
TRBV28	-	-	TRBJ1-5	CASSSSWGEGQPQHF	TGTGCCAGCAGTTCCTCCTGGGGGGAAGGTCAGCCCCAGCATTTT
TRBV7-2	few	-	TRBJ2-5	CASSLVVLRAVSQETQYF	TGTGCCAGCAGCTTAGTGGTATTGAGGGCCGTGTCCCAAGAGACCCAGTACTTC
TRBV6-5	-	-	TRBJ1-5	CATSGGANQPQHF	TGTGCCACCTCCGGCGGGGCCAATCAGCCCCAGCATTTT
TRBV12-2	-	-	TRBJ2-7	CASRLAELSRNYEQYF	TGTGCAAGTCGCTTAGCAGAATTGTCTAGGAACTACGAGCAGTACTTC
TRBV11-2	once	-	TRBJ1-6	CASSLDINSPLHF	TGTGCCAGCAGCTTAGACATCAATTCACCCCTCCACTTT
TRBV19	-	TRBD1	TRBJ1-4	CASTHSPRQGGEKLFF	TGTGCCAGTACTCATTCGCCGAGACAGGGAGGCGAAAAACTGTTTTTT
TRBV2	-	-	TRBJ1-2	CASSGLQETYYGYTF	TGTGCCAGCAGTGGCCTTCAGGAAACTTACTATGGCTACACCTTC